This T cell receptor beta chain was documented in a study of blood T cell repertoires in COVID-19. Trimming took 4 bases from V and 2 from J; bases not matched to a gene: 10. The CDR3 totals 17 residues. Germline V CDR1 and CDR2: SGHRS, YFSETQ. Sequencing was performed with immunoSEQ multiplex PCR; in TCRdb, only in-frame clones are kept and a portion is missing. The repertoire holds about 310,000 clones, around 90% seen once, with approximately 4.7% in the top ten. Recruits, aged about 18 to 100 years, lived in approximately 26 US areas. Cohort placement rested on clinical history that participants reported themselves.

The sequencing sample was made of PBMCs or T cells enriched from blood (not recorded which). The gene calls are TRBV5-1 and TRBJ2-5, with 11 bases matching TRBD2. This receptor was obtained from a man aged 60 to 75 who had recovered from COVID-19. CDR3 region: CASSLLLGTSGQETQYF. DNA of the CDR3: TGCGCCAGCAGCCTCCTACTCGGGACTAGCGGACAAGAGACCCAGTACTTC.